The next 6 T cell receptor beta chains were all read from a single sample in a study of shared clonotypes between healthy human individuals. Only in-frame clones appear in the TCRdb table, and some are missing; sequencing was by immunoSEQ multiplex PCR. The table lists approximately 440,000 clones, 77% of them singletons. Sequenced: PBMCs. The receptors were gathered from a woman aged 40 to 50 in good health. Some clones in this sample may be carry-over from other donors' samples.

V and J are TRBV4-3 and TRBJ2-7; the match to TRBD2 covers 9 bases. Germline-derived CDR1 and CDR2 are LGHNA and YSLEER. Unmatched junction bases numbered 13, after V lost 0 bases and J lost 4 bases. CDR3 length: 18 residues. Written as DNA, the CDR3 is TGCGCCAGCAGCCAAGATTGGGGGGGAGCGGGAGGTGGGTACGAGCAGTACTTC. Translating gives CASSQDWGGAGGGYEQYF.

The chain recombines TRBV20-1 with TRBJ1-2; D not certain. Germline V gene lookup returns CDR1 DFQATT and CDR2 SNEGSKA (reference sequence). The CDR3 is 11 amino acids. V gave up 6 bases and J gave up 2 bases, with 7 bases separating them. CDR3 region: CSARHNYGYTF. DNA of the CDR3: TGCAGTGCGCGCCACAACTATGGCTACACCTTC.

This chain uses TRBV4-1 with TRBJ2-3; 9 bases match TRBD1. From germline, CDR1 is MGHRA and CDR2 YSYEKL. The length of the CDR3 is 15 residues. J lost 1 base, V lost 6 bases, and 5 bases had no gene match. The CDR3 region has the DNA TGCGCCAGCAGACGACAGGGGGTCGGCACAGATACGCAGTATTTT. Its protein is CASRRQGVGTDTQYF.

The J gene is TRBJ1-1, the V gene TRBV9; the D is unclear. Germline V lookup: CDR1 SGDLS, CDR2 YYNGEE. Trimming removed 3 bases from V and 1 base from J, with 16 bases in between. This CDR3 comprises 16 residues. CDR3 nucleotide sequence: TGTGCCAGCAGCGCAGGAGCCTGGACGGAGAACACTGAAGCTTTCTTT. It is translated as CASSAGAWTENTEAFF.

The V and J genes are TRBV15 and TRBJ2-7; D remains ambiguous. Trimming removed 1 base at V and 3 bases at J, with 13 bases between. The CDR3 totals 15 residues. Per the germline V gene, CDR1 is LNHNV and CDR2 is YYDKDF (reference sequence). The CDR3 coding sequence is TGTGCCACCAGCAGAGTTCGGGCGGCGATCTACGAGCAGTACTTC. Translating it yields CATSRVRAAIYEQYF.

Details on this clone: A far larger clone is one nucleotide away, so this likely arose from a read error. J is TRBJ2-1 and V is TRBV7-2; 10 bases agree with TRBD2. V shed 1 base and J 5 bases; nucleotides not matched to a gene: 11. CDR1 is SGHTA, CDR2 FQGNSA, per germline. The CDR3 extends over 18 amino acids. The CDR3 protein is CASSLEGTSERYHNEQFF. The CDR3 DNA reads TGTGCCAGCAGCTTAGAAGGGACTAGCGAGAGGTACCACAATGAGCAGTTCTTC.